The clone carrying this T cell receptor (beta chain) was seen a handful of times. What it binds is not known. The ends were cut back, 5 bases at V and 5 bases at J, with 12 bases in the middle. There are 14 residues in the CDR3. The V gene's germline CDR1 is MNHNY and CDR2 SVGAGI (reference sequence). Single viable CD3+CD4+CD8-CD45RO+ cells were sorted as the memory CD4+ T cells. Positive selection with CD4 microbeads enriched total CD4+ T cells. The record originates from a study of memory CD4+ T cells and cytomegalovirus serostatus. Study-level findings and limits: Suggested: most of the CMV-linked TCR signature lies in CD4+ memory cells. CD4+ memory repertoires contained about two fifths of the 164 reported CMV TCRbeta sequences.

The data were produced by immunoSEQ multiplex PCR, yet TCRdb's version contains in-frame clones alone and is incomplete. The sample lists about 56,000 clones; more than 75% were seen once. The chain recombines TRBV6-6 with TRBJ2-2; D is possibly TRBD1 (6 bases). The sequenced material came from memory CD4+ T cells from blood. The origin of this receptor is an adult in good health and CMV-seronegative. The CDR3 protein is CASSVRGGTGELFF. CDR3 coding DNA: TGTGCCAGCAGTGTCAGGGGTGGAACCGGGGAGCTGTTTTTT.